The TCR beta chain under discussion was sequenced for a study of T-cell memory formation after mild COVID-19. The CDR3 runs 17 residues. The germline V gene encodes CDR1 SGHTA and CDR2 FQGNSA. For this clonotype: A junction end diverges from the germline sequence, so it may reflect a read error.

TCRdb ran MiXCR on the 5' RACE reads and lists one entry per CDR3 protein. There are 350,000 to 450,000 distinct CDR3 sequences in the sample; 14% occur only once, and about 22% lies in the top ten. The clonotype comes from a man younger than 35 who had mild COVID-19 (a few samples of this study predate the infection). Cell type and time point are not known. The rearrangement links TRBV7-2 to TRBJ2-1, with TRBD2 matching 14 bases. The specimen sequenced was PBMCs or a T cell subset sorted from them (not recorded which). The CDR3, as DNA: TGTGCCAGCAGCTTAGCGGGAGGACTAGCGGGGGGACAGACGGAGCTCTTC. Translating gives CASSLAGGLAGGQTELF.